This T cell receptor beta chain comes out of a study of T cell clones after liver transplantation. Study overall: A pre-transplant mixed lymphocyte reaction with TCRbeta sequencing defined graft-donor-reactive clones followed in post-transplant blood. Graft-donor-reactive sequences were compared with third-party-reactive TCRbeta sequences from pre-transplant mixed lymphocyte reactions. Tolerance: complete withdrawal held at least one year, liver enzymes staying within twice normal. Whole-study findings and limits: In a couple of subjects, few donor cells limited the measurable donor-reactive repertoire.

Produced via immunoSEQ multiplex PCR; TCRdb's table is partial and in-frame only. Of 9,500 to 10,000 clones detected, approximately 72% appear once; the ten largest clones hold more than 20%. The CDR3 has 14 residues. The germline V gene has CDR1 SGHRS and CDR2 YFSETQ. V lost 0 bases and J 3 bases, leaving 9 bases between the germline ends. By share of the sample, this clone is medium-sized. The antigen is not known. The chain links TRBV5-1 to TRBJ2-5; D remains unclear. The sequences come from CD8+ T cells from blood, collected at the roughly 15-month timepoint. The sequence was collected from a human patient who received a liver transplant. Some T cells may arise from the graft donor. In nucleotides, the CDR3 is TGCGCCAGCAGCTTGGGGTTTATCGAAGAGACCCAGTACTTC. It yields the protein CASSLGFIEETQYF. Together with reference TRBV5-1 and TRBJ2-5, the CDR3 gives the full variable domain: KAGVTQTPRYLIKTRGQQVTLSCSPISGHRSVSWYQQTPGQGLQFLFEYFSETQRNKGNFPGRFSGRQFSNSRSEMNVSTLELGDSALYLCASSLGFIEETQYFGPGTRLLVL.